Below are 10 T cell receptor beta chains sequenced from a single sample in a study of cytomegalovirus exposure and HLA in healthy donors. With 60 Vbeta and 13 Jbeta primers, the PCR was carried out. Clones were read by immunoSEQ multiplex PCR, and TCRdb kept only the in-frame ones, dropping some. The repertoire includes 150,000 to 250,000 clones, approximately 80% of them detected once, and about 0.094% sits in the top ten. Source material: PBMCs. These receptors all come from a boy aged 2-15 years in good health and CMV-seronegative.

The chain combines TRBV6-1 with TRBJ1-2; D is perhaps TRBD1 (6 bases). This CDR3 is 16 amino acids long. The germline V gene has CDR1 MNHNS and CDR2 SASEGT. V lost 3 bases, J lost 4 bases, and 18 bases lay in between. CDR3 sequence reads: CASSDTGTPSPYGYTF. CDR3 DNA: TGTGCCAGCAGTGACACCGGGACACCGAGCCCCTATGGCTACACCTTC.

V and J are TRBV7-2 and TRBJ2-2; TRBD2 is a possible D gene (7 bases). There are 16 residues in the CDR3. Germline V gives CDR1 SGHTA, CDR2 FQGNSA. V lost 0 bases and J 5 bases, leaving 13 bases between the germline ends. The CDR3 DNA is TGTGCCAGCAGCTTAGCGGGGGGGCATGAAACCGGGGAGCTGTTTTTT. As protein: CASSLAGGHETGELFF. Full variable domain (outside the CDR3, taken from reference TRBV7-2 and TRBJ2-2): GAGVSQSPSNKVTEKGKDVELRCDPISGHTALYWYRQSLGQGLEFLIYFQGNSAPDKSGLPSDRFSAERTGGSVSTLTIQRTQQEDSAVYLCASSLAGGHETGELFFGEGSRLTVL.

The chain employs TRBV18 and TRBJ2-2; 11 bases are a match to TRBD2. Germline V gene data show CDR1 as KGHSH and CDR2 as LQKENI. With V trimmed by 3 bases and J by 5 bases, 14 bases remained unmatched. The CDR3 covers 19 residues. CDR3 loop: CASSPGLAGDERSTGELFF. The CDR3 region has the DNA TGTGCCAGCTCACCCGGACTAGCGGGCGACGAACGGTCTACCGGGGAGCTGTTTTTT.

The gene calls are TRBV19 and TRBJ2-5; D is possibly TRBD2 (6 bases). The CDR3 consists of 15 residues. Looked up from germline, CDR1 is LNHDA and CDR2 is SQIVND (reference sequence). The germline V and J ends were trimmed by 5 bases and 1 base, with 14 bases remaining between them. CDR3 amino acids: CASSFGGTAQETQYF. CDR3 DNA sequence: TGTGCCAGTAGTTTCGGAGGGACCGCCCAAGAGACCCAGTACTTC.

The chain couples TRBV6-5 to TRBJ2-7, with 12 bases aligning to TRBD1. V gave up 4 bases and J gave up 5 bases; unmatched junction bases: 3. The CDR3 contains 14 residues. Germline-derived CDR1 and CDR2 are MNHEY and SVGAGI. The CDR3 loop is CASSWDRGRDEQYF. CDR3 sequence (DNA): TGTGCCAGCAGTTGGGACAGGGGGCGGGACGAGCAGTACTTC.

The gene calls are TRBV7-3 and TRBJ2-1; possibly TRBD2 for D (7 bases). Germline V lookup: CDR1 SGHTA, CDR2 FQGTGA. Trimming removed 5 bases from V and 0 bases from J, with 20 bases in between. This CDR3 has 18 residues. Here the CDR3 DNA reads TGTGCCAGCAGCCCCCGCGGGGGCGTAATCTACTCCTACAATGAGCAGTTCTTC. It specifies CASSPRGGVIYSYNEQFF.

The gene calls are TRBV13 and TRBJ2-7; D call uncertain. Germline-derived CDR1 and CDR2 are PRHDT and FYEKMQ (reference sequence). V dropped 5 bases and J dropped 2 bases, with 7 bases sitting between them. This CDR3 comprises 12 residues. The CDR3 bases are TGTGCCAGCAGCCAAACGGCCTACGAGCAGTACTTC. It is translated as CASSQTAYEQYF. The whole variable domain, remainder taken from reference TRBV13 and TRBJ2-7, is AAGVIQSPRHLIKEKRETATLKCYPIPRHDTVYWYQQGPGQDPQFLISFYEKMQSDKGSIPDRFSAQQFSDYHSELNMSSLELGDSALYFCASSQTAYEQYFGPGTRLTVT.

This chain connects TRBV4-2 to TRBJ1-3; 10 bases are a match to TRBD1. The CDR3 is 21 amino acids. Unmatched junction bases numbered 16, after V lost 0 bases and J lost 2 bases. CDR1 is LGHNA, CDR2 YNFKEQ, per germline. The CDR3: CASSQDTEGTGEKGPGNTIYF. The CDR3, as DNA: TGTGCCAGCAGCCAAGATACGGAGGGGACAGGGGAAAAAGGGCCTGGAAACACCATATATTTT.

The chain employs TRBV11-2 and TRBJ2-3; TRBD2 matches at 12 bases. Germline V gene lookup returns CDR1 SGHAT and CDR2 FQNNGV. The CDR3 sequence is 14 residues long. V lost 8 bases to trimming and J lost 3 bases; unmatched junction nucleotides: 3. The CDR3 is CASRTSGGTDTQYF. The DNA for the CDR3 is TGTGCCAGCCGAACTAGCGGGGGGACAGATACGCAGTATTTT.

The genes are TRBV30 and TRBJ2-1, with D perhaps matching TRBD1 (6 bases). The CDR3 contains 16 residues. The V gene's germline CDR1 is GTSNPN and CDR2 SVGIG (reference sequence). The germline V and J ends were trimmed by 1 base and 0 bases, with 13 bases remaining between them. For the CDR3, the DNA is TGTGCCTGGAGTGGCCCCACAGGGAGCTCCTACAATGAGCAGTTCTTC. This encodes CAWSGPTGSSYNEQFF.